The present T cell receptor (beta chain) was sequenced within a study of shared clonotypes between healthy human individuals. CD45RO-negative, CCR7-positively selected cells formed the naive CD8 fraction, excluding terminally differentiated effector memory CD45RA+ cells. Clones were read by immunoSEQ multiplex PCR, and TCRdb kept only the in-frame ones, dropping some. The sample contains about 2 million clones, about 95% of which appear only once. From germline, CDR1 is SGHNT and CDR2 YYREEE (reference sequence). Trimming cost V 2 bases and J 5 bases; bases outside gene matches: 0. This CDR3 is built from 12 residues. This clone was observed a few times. The sample has other DNA sequences that encode this CDR3 too.

The sample comprised naive CD8+ T cells sorted from blood. This receptor was obtained from a man younger than 35 in good health. V usage is TRBV5-4 and J usage is TRBJ2-7; 8 bases line up with TRBD2. The CDR3 loop is CASSFGGDEQYF. The DNA for the CDR3 is TGTGCCAGCAGCTTCGGGGGGGACGAGCAGTACTTC.